A selection of T cell receptor beta chains follows, all from one sample in a study of blood T cell repertoires in COVID-19. Method: immunoSEQ multiplex PCR; TCRdb's copy keeps in-frame clones and lacks some. The sample carries about 270,000 clones, 85% recorded once. Sequenced input: peripheral blood. The receptors come from a human donor in a cohort sampled during active COVID-19. Each CDR3 is given with its conserved first and last residue. Each record gives: clone size, J gene, CDR3 length, V gene, D gene, CDR3 DNA, CDR3 protein. The D gene is left open where the match is weak. Only some rows state a clone size, as once, few, many or a class for expanded clones.

- | TRBJ2-5 | 16 | TRBV27 | TRBD1 | TGTGCCAGCAGACAAACCTACGGACAGGCACTAGAGACCCAGTACTTC | CASRQTYGQALETQYF
- | TRBJ1-1 | 14 | TRBV7-9 | - | TGTGCCAGCAGCTTGGCTGGCCGGGTTGGAGAAGCTTTCTTT | CASSLAGRVGEAFF
- | TRBJ2-3 | 16 | TRBV21-1 | - | TGTGCCAGCAACACGAAGCGGGTTACTAGCACAGATACGCAGTATTTT | CASNTKRVTSTDTQYF
- | TRBJ1-2 | 14 | TRBV6-4 | - | TGTGCCAGCACCCAGGAAGCAGGCAGCTATGGCTACACCTTC | CASTQEAGSYGYTF
- | TRBJ2-7 | 11 | TRBV29-1 | TRBD1 | TGCAGCGCCGGACAGGGAGGCGAGCAGTACTTC | CSAGQGGEQYF
- | TRBJ2-4 | 15 | TRBV6-5 | TRBD2 | TGTGCCAGCAGTTACACTAGCGGGCTTAAAAACATTCAGTACTTC | CASSYTSGLKNIQYF
once | TRBJ2-1 | 18 | TRBV27 | TRBD2 | TGTGCCAGCAGTCCATTATCCCTCGGGGGGTGGGGTGACAATGAGCAGTTCTTC | CASSPLSLGGWGDNEQFF
- | TRBJ2-1 | 15 | TRBV18 | TRBD2 | TGTGCCAGCTCACCAGGGACTAGCGGGAGGAATGAGCAGTTCTTC | CASSPGTSGRNEQFF
- | TRBJ2-7 | 12 | TRBV5-1 | TRBD2 | TGCGCCAGCAGCTCTAGCGGATACGAGCAGTACTTC | CASSSSGYEQYF
- | TRBJ1-2 | 14 | TRBV19 | TRBD1 | TGTGCCAGTAGTATAGATCTACAGGGGGGAGGCTACACCTTC | CASSIDLQGGGYTF
- | TRBJ2-7 | 13 | TRBV12-3/TRBV12-4 | TRBD1 | TGTGCCAGCAGTAGGGGGCTATTGTACGAGCAGTACTTC | CASSRGLLYEQYF
- | TRBJ2-1 | 16 | TRBV28 | TRBD2 | TGTGCCAGCAGCAGCTCCGGGACTAGCGGTTACAATGAGCAGTTCTTC | CASSSSGTSGYNEQFF
once | TRBJ1-5 | 14 | TRBV7-2 | - | TGTGCCAGCAGCGTCAGGCAGGGGAATCAGCCCCAGCATTTT | CASSVRQGNQPQHF
- | TRBJ2-5 | 12 | TRBV6-5 | - | TGTGCCACACAGGGTAGCCCCGAGACCCAGTACTTC | CATQGSPETQYF
- | TRBJ2-1 | 15 | TRBV2 | TRBD2 | TGTGCCAGCAGGGATACTAGCGGCTCCTACAATGAGCAGTTCTTC | CASRDTSGSYNEQFF